This T cell receptor (beta chain) was sequenced in a study of T cell responses to AZD1222 COVID-19 vaccine. Study-wide results and caveats: Spike was spanned by vaccine-associated CD4 TCRs, with dominance at 160-218 and 743-854. Sampling that yielded the repertoires occurred only after the peak T cell response. The donor group comprised mostly white British people and more females; the analysis possibly underestimated clonal diversity.

Measured with immunoSEQ multiplex PCR; TCRdb has only the in-frame clones, and not every one. In the table there are 75,000 to 95,000 clones, roughly 90% of which are singletons. Germline V gene data show CDR1 as LNHDA and CDR2 as SQIVND (reference sequence). The CDR3 runs to 14 residues. Losses at the gene ends were 5 bases for V and 3 bases for J; bases not matched to a gene: 2. Points on this clone: The antigen remains unidentified. The identical CDR3 is also encoded by other nucleotide sequences in the sample.

Specimen: peripheral blood, collected 28 days after the second AZD1222 dose. The clonotype was recovered from an adult who received the AZD1222 COVID-19 vaccine. The chain has TRBV19 and TRBJ2-3, with TRBD1 matching over 10 bases. The CDR3 sequence is CASSPGQGTDTQYF. CDR3 DNA sequence: TGTGCCAGTAGTCCGGGACAGGGGACAGATACGCAGTATTTT.